This T cell receptor (beta chain) was profiled in a study of blood T cells in healthy people across ages. Regarding the study as a whole: Diversity was estimated from one million T cells, and these estimates were considered underestimates. TCR beta diversity, measured per million T cells, fell in a roughly linear way with age.

Drawn from each donor were 9 to 10 milliliters of peripheral blood. V lost 6 bases to trimming and J lost 7 bases; unmatched junction nucleotides: 21. The CDR3 sequence is 20 residues long. CDR1 and CDR2 (germline): SGHAT, FQDESV (reference sequence). The use of a sample-barcoded 5' primer and a J-beta primer mix characterized a second PCR of roughly 6 to 11 cycles. Samples each returned at least 2.5 million CDR3-containing paired-end reads. A single record per CDR3 protein comes from TCRdb applying MiXCR to the 5' RACE reads. The sample lists some 1.5 million distinct CDR3 sequences, around 40% occurring once. Only a few counts were recorded for this clonotype. Its matching antigen is unknown.

Input material: blood. The clonotype originates from a woman aged 18-29 years in good health. The V gene is TRBV11-1, the J gene TRBJ2-1, with 13 bases fitting TRBD2. CDR3 amino acids: CASSPHRLGRTSGSRNEQFF. The CDR3 DNA is TGTGCCAGCAGTCCGCATCGTCTAGGTCGGACTAGCGGGAGTAGAAATGAGCAGTTCTTC. Full variable domain (outside the CDR3, taken from reference TRBV11-1 and TRBJ2-1): EAEVAQSPRYKITEKSQAVAFWCDPISGHATLYWYRQILGQGPELLVQFQDESVVDDSQLPKDRFSAERLKGVDSTLKIQPAELGDSAMYLCASSPHRLGRTSGSRNEQFFGPGTRLTVL.